This paragraph reports one TCR beta chain. The antigen remains undetermined. These data come from a study of T cell responses to AZD1222 COVID-19 vaccine. Pooling was applied to second doses at about 4 or about 12 weeks. Assay: immunoSEQ multiplex PCR; the TCRdb copy retains only in-frame clones and omits some. The sample records about 81,000 clones, just over 85% being singletons. V was shortened by 1 base and J by 7 bases, with 14 bases between the two germline ends. Germline V gene sequence: CDR1 MDHEN, CDR2 SYDVKM. The CDR3 loop spans 16 amino acids. Study-wide points: Females outnumbered males among donors, who were mostly white British; clonal diversity was possibly underestimated. Every sample of the repertoires postdated the peak T cell response. Baseline seropositives among AZD1222 recipients totaled only 6 or 7.

Sequencing was performed on peripheral blood, taken 28 days after the second AZD1222 dose. This chain joins TRBV28 and TRBJ1-6; D ambiguous. This TCR derives from an adult who received the AZD1222 COVID-19 vaccine. This CDR3 is CASSLYSLALNSPLHF. CDR3 nucleotides: TGTGCCAGCAGTTTATATTCGCTTGCGCTAAATTCACCCCTCCACTTT.